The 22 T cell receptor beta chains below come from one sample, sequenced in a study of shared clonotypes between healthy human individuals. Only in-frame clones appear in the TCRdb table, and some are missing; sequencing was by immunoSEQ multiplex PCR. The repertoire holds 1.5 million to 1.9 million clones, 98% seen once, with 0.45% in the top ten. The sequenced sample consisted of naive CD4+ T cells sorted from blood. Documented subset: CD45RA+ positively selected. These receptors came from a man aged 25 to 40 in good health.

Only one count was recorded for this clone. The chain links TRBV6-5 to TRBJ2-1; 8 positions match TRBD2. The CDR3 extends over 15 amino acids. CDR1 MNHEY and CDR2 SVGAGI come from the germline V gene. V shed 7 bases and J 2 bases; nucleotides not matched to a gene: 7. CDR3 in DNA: TGTGCCAGCAAGAGAGGAGCGGGAGCCTACAATGAGCAGTTCTTC. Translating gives CASKRGAGAYNEQFF.

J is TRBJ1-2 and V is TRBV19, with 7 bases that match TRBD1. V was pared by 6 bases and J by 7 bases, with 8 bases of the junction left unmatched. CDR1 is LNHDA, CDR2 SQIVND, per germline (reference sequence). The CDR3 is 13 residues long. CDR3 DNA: TGTGCCAGTAGAGCGGACAGGTACGCTGGCTACACCTTC. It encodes CASRADRYAGYTF.

Written as DNA, the CDR3 is TGCGCCAGCAGTTCACTGAGGGGGCACGAGCAGTACTTC. Its translation: CASSSLRGHEQYF. J is TRBJ2-7 and V is TRBV10-1; 7 bases agree with TRBD1. The ends lost 5 bases at V and 5 bases at J; junction bases unmatched: 6. This CDR3 spans 13 amino acids. From germline, CDR1 is WNHNN and CDR2 SYGVQD (reference sequence).

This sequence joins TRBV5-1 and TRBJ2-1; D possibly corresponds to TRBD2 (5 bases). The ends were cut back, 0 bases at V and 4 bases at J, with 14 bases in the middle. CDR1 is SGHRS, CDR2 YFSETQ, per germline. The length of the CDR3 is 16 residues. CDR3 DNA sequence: TGCGCCAGCAGCTTGGGAGGGCAGAGCCATTACAATGAGCAGTTCTTC. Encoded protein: CASSLGGQSHYNEQFF. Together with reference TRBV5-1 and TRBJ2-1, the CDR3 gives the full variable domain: KAGVTQTPRYLIKTRGQQVTLSCSPISGHRSVSWYQQTPGQGLQFLFEYFSETQRNKGNFPGRFSGRQFSNSRSEMNVSTLELGDSALYLCASSLGGQSHYNEQFFGPGTRLTVL.

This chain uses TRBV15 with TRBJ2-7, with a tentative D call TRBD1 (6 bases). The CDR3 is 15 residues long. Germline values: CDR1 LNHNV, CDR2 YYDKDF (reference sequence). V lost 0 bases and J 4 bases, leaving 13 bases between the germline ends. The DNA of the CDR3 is TGTGCCACCAGCAGAGATCAGGGGACCGTATACGAGCAGTACTTC. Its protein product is CATSRDQGTVYEQYF. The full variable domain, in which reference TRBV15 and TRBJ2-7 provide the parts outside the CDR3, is DAMVIQNPRYQVTQFGKPVTLSCSQTLNHNVMYWYQQKSSQAPKLLFHYYDKDFNNEADTPDNFQSRRPNTSFCFLDIRSPGLGDTAMYLCATSRDQGTVYEQYFGPGTRLTVT.

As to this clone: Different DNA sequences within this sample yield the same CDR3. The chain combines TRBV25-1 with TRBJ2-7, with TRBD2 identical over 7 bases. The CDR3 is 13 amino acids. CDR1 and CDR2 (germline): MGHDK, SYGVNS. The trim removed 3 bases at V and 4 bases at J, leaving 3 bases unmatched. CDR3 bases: TGTGCCAGCAGTGAGGCGGGAGCTTACGAGCAGTACTTC. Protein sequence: CASSEAGAYEQYF.

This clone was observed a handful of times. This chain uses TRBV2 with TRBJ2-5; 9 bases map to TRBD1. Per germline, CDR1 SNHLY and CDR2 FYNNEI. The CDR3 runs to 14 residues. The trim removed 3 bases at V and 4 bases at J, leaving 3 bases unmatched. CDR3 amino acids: CASSDGTGIETQYF. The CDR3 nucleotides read TGTGCCAGCAGTGACGGGACAGGGATAGAGACCCAGTACTTC.

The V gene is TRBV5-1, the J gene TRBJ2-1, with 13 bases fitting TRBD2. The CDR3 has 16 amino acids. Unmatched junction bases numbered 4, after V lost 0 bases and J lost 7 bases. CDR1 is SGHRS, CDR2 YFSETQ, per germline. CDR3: CASSLARTSGGNEQFF. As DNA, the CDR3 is TGCGCCAGCAGCTTGGCGAGGACTAGCGGGGGTAATGAGCAGTTCTTC.

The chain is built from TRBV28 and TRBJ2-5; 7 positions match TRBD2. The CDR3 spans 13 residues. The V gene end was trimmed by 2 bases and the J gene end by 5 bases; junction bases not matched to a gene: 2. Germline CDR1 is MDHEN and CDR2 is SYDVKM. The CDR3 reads CASSLHGGETQYF. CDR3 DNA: TGTGCCAGCAGTTTACACGGGGGGGAGACCCAGTACTTC.

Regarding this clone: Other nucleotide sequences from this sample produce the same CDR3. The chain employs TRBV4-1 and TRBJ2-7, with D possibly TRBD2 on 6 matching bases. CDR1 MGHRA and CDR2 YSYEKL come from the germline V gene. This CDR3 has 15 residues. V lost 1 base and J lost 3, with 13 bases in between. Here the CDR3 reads CASSQGLARSYEQYF. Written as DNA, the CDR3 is TGCGCCAGCAGCCAAGGCCTAGCGCGAAGCTACGAGCAGTACTTC.

The CDR3 protein is CASSLARLVAYEQYF. DNA for the CDR3: TGTGCCAGCAGCTTAGCGCGGCTGGTCGCTTACGAGCAGTACTTC. The chain links TRBV7-2 to TRBJ2-7; D is unclear. This CDR3 is built from 15 residues. Germline V gene data show CDR1 as SGHTA and CDR2 as FQGNSA. Trimming took off 0 bases at V and 4 bases at J, with 13 bases between the two ends.

CDR3 DNA sequence: TGTGCCAGCCTCGGAGGGCTAGCGGGAGACACCGGGGAGCTGTTTTTT. As protein: CASLGGLAGDTGELFF. This chain uses TRBV4-2 with TRBJ2-2; 10 nucleotides match TRBD2. With V trimmed by 8 bases and J by 3 bases, 9 bases remained unmatched. The CDR3 spans 16 residues. The V gene's germline CDR1 is LGHNA and CDR2 YNFKEQ.

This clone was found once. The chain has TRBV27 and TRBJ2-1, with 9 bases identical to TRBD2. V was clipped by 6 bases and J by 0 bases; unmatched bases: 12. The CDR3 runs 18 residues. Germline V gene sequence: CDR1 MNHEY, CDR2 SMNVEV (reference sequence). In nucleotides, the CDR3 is TGTGCCAGCAGCCCTCGGACTAGCGTGGCGCTCTCCTACAATGAGCAGTTCTTC. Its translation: CASSPRTSVALSYNEQFF.

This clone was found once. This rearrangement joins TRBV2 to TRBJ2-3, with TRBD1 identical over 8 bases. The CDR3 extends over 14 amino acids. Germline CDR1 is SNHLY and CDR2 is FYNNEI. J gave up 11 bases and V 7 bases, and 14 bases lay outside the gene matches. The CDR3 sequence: CASKGQAYLIGQYF. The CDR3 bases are TGTGCCAGCAAGGGACAGGCCTACCTGATTGGGCAGTATTTT.

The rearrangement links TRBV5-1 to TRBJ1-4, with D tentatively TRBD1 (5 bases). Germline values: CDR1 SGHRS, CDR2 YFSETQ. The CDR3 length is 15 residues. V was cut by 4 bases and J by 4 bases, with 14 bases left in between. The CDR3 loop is CASSPRPGVNEKLFF. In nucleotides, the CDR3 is TGCGCCAGCAGCCCCCGCCCGGGGGTTAATGAAAAACTGTTTTTT.

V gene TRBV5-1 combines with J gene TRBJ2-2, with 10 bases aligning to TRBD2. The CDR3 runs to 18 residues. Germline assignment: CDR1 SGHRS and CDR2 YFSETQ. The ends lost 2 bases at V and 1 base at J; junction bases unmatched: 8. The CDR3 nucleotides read TGCGCCAGCAGCTTCCACAGGACTAGCGGCCGGAACACCGGGGAGCTGTTTTTT. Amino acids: CASSFHRTSGRNTGELFF.

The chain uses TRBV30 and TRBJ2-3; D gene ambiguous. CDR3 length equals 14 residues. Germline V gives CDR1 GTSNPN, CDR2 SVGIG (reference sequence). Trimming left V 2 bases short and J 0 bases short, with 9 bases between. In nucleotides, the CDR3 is TGTGCCTGGAGTTACGGTACTAGCACAGATACGCAGTATTTT. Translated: CAWSYGTSTDTQYF.

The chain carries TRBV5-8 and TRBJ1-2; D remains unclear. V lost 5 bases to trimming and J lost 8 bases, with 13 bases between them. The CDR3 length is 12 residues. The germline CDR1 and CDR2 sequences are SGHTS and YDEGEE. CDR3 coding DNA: TGTGCCAGCAGTCGTATCCTATTGGGCTACACCTTC. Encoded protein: CASSRILLGYTF.

The CDR3: CASRTKGPRYEQYF. The CDR3 DNA follows: TGTGCCAGCAGGACGAAAGGACCACGTTACGAGCAGTACTTC. The rearrangement uses TRBV28 and TRBJ2-7; D unclear. The V gene's germline CDR1 is MDHEN and CDR2 SYDVKM. The CDR3 spans 14 residues. Trimming removed 6 bases from V and 4 bases from J, with 16 bases in between.

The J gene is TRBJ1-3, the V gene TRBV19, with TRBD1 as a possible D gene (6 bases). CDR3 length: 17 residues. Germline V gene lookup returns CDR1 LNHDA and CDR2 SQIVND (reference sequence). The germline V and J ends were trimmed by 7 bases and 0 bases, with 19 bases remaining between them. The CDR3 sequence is CASKGTGTPSSGNTIYF. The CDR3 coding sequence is TGTGCCAGTAAAGGAACTGGGACACCGAGCTCTGGAAACACCATATATTTT. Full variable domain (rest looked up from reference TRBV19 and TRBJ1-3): DGGITQSPKYLFRKEGQNVTLSCEQNLNHDAMYWYRQDPGQGLRLIYYSQIVNDFQKGDIAEGYSVSREKKESFPLTVTSAQKNPTAFYLCASKGTGTPSSGNTIYFGEGSWLTVV.

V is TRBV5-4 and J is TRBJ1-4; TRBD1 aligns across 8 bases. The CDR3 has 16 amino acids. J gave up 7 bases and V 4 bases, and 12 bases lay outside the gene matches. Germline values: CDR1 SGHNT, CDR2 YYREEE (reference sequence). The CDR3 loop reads CASSVPAQGAGEKLFF. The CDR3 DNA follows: TGTGCCAGCAGCGTGCCGGCCCAGGGGGCGGGTGAAAAACTGTTTTTT.

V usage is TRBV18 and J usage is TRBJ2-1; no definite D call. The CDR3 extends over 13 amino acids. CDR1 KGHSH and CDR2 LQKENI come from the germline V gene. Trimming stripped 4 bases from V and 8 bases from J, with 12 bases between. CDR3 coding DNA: TGTGCCAGCTCACTCTCTCCTGGCGATGAGCAGTTCTTC. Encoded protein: CASSLSPGDEQFF.